The 30 T cell receptor beta chains in this list originate from one sample, sequenced in a study of CXCR3-negative and CXCR3-positive naive CD8 T cells. 5' RACE with UMI labels generated the TRB cDNA libraries. For each CDR3 protein, TCRdb gives one entry from its re-call of the 5' RACE reads, without DNA. The data include more than 50,000 distinct CDR3 sequences; the top ten clones carry roughly 1.6%. Sample: naive CXCR3- CD8+ T cells from blood. Subset of the sample: CD45RO-CCR7+CD27+CD95- naive CD8+ T cells lacking CXCR3 (TNR3-). These receptors all stem from a human donor in good health. Some clones in this sample may be carry-over from other donors' samples.

The CDR3 sequence: CASSNYGAVYGYTF. This chain connects TRBV5-5 to TRBJ1-2; TCRdb picks TRBD1, but there is no DNA to check that call. The CDR3 extends over 14 amino acids. Looked up from germline, CDR1 is SGHKS and CDR2 is YYEKEE (reference sequence).

The chain joins TRBV4-1 to TRBJ2-1; TCRdb's D call of TRBD1 is untestable without DNA. In germline, CDR1 is MGHRA, CDR2 YSYEKL. CDR3 length: 15 residues. The chain's CDR3 is CASSQGGTALNEQFF.

The chain couples TRBV5-1 to TRBJ2-6. The CDR3 extends over 16 amino acids. Germline V gene lookup returns CDR1 SGHRS and CDR2 YFSETQ. This CDR3 reads CASSLEGSPGANVLTF.

The rearrangement joins TRBV13 to TRBJ2-1; with no DNA, the TCRdb D assignment of TRBD2 cannot be verified. This CDR3 is 16 amino acids long. Germline V CDR1 and CDR2: PRHDT, FYEKMQ (reference sequence). The CDR3 is CASSSLGLAGGDEQFF. The complete variable domain, with remaining parts taken from reference TRBV13 and TRBJ2-1, reads AAGVIQSPRHLIKEKRETATLKCYPIPRHDTVYWYQQGPGQDPQFLISFYEKMQSDKGSIPDRFSAQQFSDYHSELNMSSLELGDSALYFCASSSLGLAGGDEQFFGPGTRLTVL.

The chain couples TRBV13 to TRBJ2-7; lacking DNA, the TRBD1 call made by TCRdb goes unchecked. Germline loops: CDR1 PRHDT, CDR2 FYEKMQ (reference sequence). This CDR3 is 15 amino acids long. CDR3 sequence reads: CASSLGGPFSYEQYF.

The CDR3: CASSFSLDSGNTIYF. This sequence joins TRBV12-3 or TRBV12-4 and TRBJ1-3. CDR3 length: 15 residues.

The V and J genes are TRBV7-6 and TRBJ2-1; TCRdb's assignment of TRBD1 cannot be checked, as there is no DNA. The germline V gene has CDR1 SGHVS and CDR2 FNYEAQ. The CDR3 is made up of 15 amino acids. CDR3 sequence reads: CASSLFGGTNNEQFF.

V gene TRBV24-1 combines with J gene TRBJ2-7. Germline V gene sequence: CDR1 KGHDR, CDR2 SFDVKD. The CDR3 is made up of 14 amino acids. Here the CDR3 reads CATSDASSSYEQYF.

The chain is built from TRBV12-3 or TRBV12-4 and TRBJ1-4. This CDR3 has 13 residues. CDR3: CASSFRSDEKLFF.

The chain recombines TRBV12-3 or TRBV12-4 with TRBJ2-5. This CDR3 spans 13 amino acids. CDR3 in amino acids: CASSLDTLETQYF.

The chain recombines TRBV6-2 or TRBV6-3 with TRBJ2-5; TCRdb's assignment of TRBD2 cannot be checked, as there is no DNA. The V gene's germline CDR1 is MNHEY and CDR2 SVGEGT. The CDR3 totals 13 residues. The CDR3 loop reads CASSYSGTVTQYF.

V gene TRBV29-1 combines with J gene TRBJ2-7; TCRdb outputs TRBD1, but without DNA this stays unchecked. The CDR3 sequence is 15 residues long. Germline V gene data show CDR1 as SQVTM and CDR2 as ANQGSEA. The CDR3 loop is CSVAPFTGTAHEQYF.

V usage is TRBV5-1 and J usage is TRBJ2-7. Germline V gene sequence: CDR1 SGHRS, CDR2 YFSETQ. The CDR3 is 15 residues long. The CDR3 loop reads CASSSHFEYTYEQYF.

The chain joins TRBV5-6 to TRBJ2-1; there is no DNA to check the TCRdb D call of TRBD1. This CDR3 region has 12 residues. In germline, CDR1 is SGHDT, CDR2 YYEEEE. CDR3 sequence reads: CASSPGGNEQFF.

This chain connects TRBV10-2 to TRBJ1-1; the D gene TCRdb calls, TRBD1, cannot be checked with no DNA. CDR1 and CDR2 from the germline V gene are WSHSY and SAAADI. CDR3 length equals 13 residues. CDR3 protein: CASSATEYTEAFF.

This chain uses TRBV6-2 or TRBV6-3 with TRBJ2-5; TCRdb names TRBD2, which stays unverified in the absence of DNA. The CDR3 length is 15 residues. Germline loops: CDR1 MNHEY, CDR2 SVGEGT. CDR3 residues: CASSSGLADQETQYF.

The chain couples TRBV29-1 to TRBJ2-2; TCRdb lists TRBD1, though no DNA is available to test this call. CDR3 length: 16 amino acids. The germline V gene encodes CDR1 SQVTM and CDR2 ANQGSEA. The CDR3 is CSVEEGGTGMTGELFF.

The chain couples TRBV10-1 to TRBJ2-2. CDR3 length: 13 amino acids. CDR1 and CDR2 from the germline V gene are WNHNN and SYGVQD (reference sequence). CDR3 loop: CASSDGDAGELFF.

The chain links TRBV4-2 to TRBJ2-1. CDR1 LGHNA and CDR2 YNFKEQ come from the germline V gene. The CDR3 is 12 amino acids. CDR3 loop: CASSLSVAQQFF.

The chain joins TRBV6-5 to TRBJ1-1. The germline V gene encodes CDR1 MNHEY and CDR2 SVGAGI. CDR3 length equals 13 residues. The CDR3 region is CASSYRSGTEAFF.

The gene calls are TRBV11-2 and TRBJ2-7; TCRdb gives TRBD1 as the D gene, but with no DNA this cannot be confirmed. The CDR3 is 13 residues long. The germline V gene encodes CDR1 SGHAT and CDR2 FQNNGV. The CDR3 spells CASSRSGAGEQYF.

The rearrangement uses TRBV29-1 and TRBJ2-3; TCRdb reports TRBD1, a call that lacks DNA to check it against. There are 15 residues in the CDR3. The germline CDR1 and CDR2 sequences are SQVTM and ANQGSEA. CDR3 sequence reads: CSVDGTGSWTDTQYF.

V gene TRBV12-3 or TRBV12-4 combines with J gene TRBJ2-1; TCRdb designates TRBD2, a call that cannot be tested without DNA. CDR3 length: 13 residues. The chain's CDR3 is CASSLDLFNEQFF.

V is TRBV21-1 and J is TRBJ2-3; the TRBD2 assignment by TCRdb is unverifiable without DNA. TRBV21-1 is tagged as a pseudogene. The CDR3 runs 19 residues. This CDR3 reads CASSSRGWGLACSTDTQYF.

This rearrangement joins TRBV29-1 to TRBJ1-4; checking the TCRdb D call of TRBD1 is not possible without DNA. The V gene's germline CDR1 is SQVTM and CDR2 ANQGSEA. The CDR3 is 15 residues long. The CDR3 spells CSVSDRGLANEKLFF.

The rearrangement joins TRBV10-3 to TRBJ2-1; TCRdb gives TRBD1 as the D gene, but with no DNA this cannot be confirmed. The CDR3 runs to 13 residues. Germline V gene sequence: CDR1 ENHRY, CDR2 SYGVKD. The CDR3 sequence: CAISDQGRGEQFF.

The chain uses TRBV7-2 and TRBJ2-3; TCRdb returns TRBD1, unconfirmable since there is no DNA. This CDR3 region has 17 residues. CDR1 SGHTA and CDR2 FQGNSA come from the germline V gene. The chain's CDR3 is CASSLARRDTYTDTQYF.

V is TRBV5-1 and J is TRBJ2-7. This CDR3 spans 12 amino acids. In germline, CDR1 is SGHRS, CDR2 YFSETQ. CDR3 in amino acids: CASSYKGVEQYF.

The chain uses TRBV29-1 and TRBJ2-4; there is no DNA to check the TCRdb D call of TRBD1. The CDR3 length is 17 residues. Germline V CDR1 and CDR2: SQVTM, ANQGSEA. CDR3 sequence: CSVLQGASDIAKNIQYF.

This sequence joins TRBV28 and TRBJ2-7. There are 11 residues in the CDR3. The germline V gene has CDR1 MDHEN and CDR2 SYDVKM. The CDR3 loop reads CASSSTWTQSF. Full variable domain (missing parts from reference TRBV28 and TRBJ2-7): DVKVTQSSRYLVKRTGEKVFLECVQDMDHENMFWYRQDPGLGLRLIYFSYDVKMKEKGDIPEGYSVSREKKERFSLILESASTNQTSMYLCASSSTWTQSFGPGTRLTVT.